This TCR beta chain was sequenced in a study of CD4+ T cells in melanoma. Study-wide points: Neoantigen-specific CD4+ T cells in melanoma reportedly had diverse differentiation states. A reported correlation linked neoantigen-specific CD4+ T cells to CD8+, macrophage and B cell function.

The protocol was immunoSEQ multiplex PCR, while the TCRdb copy is restricted to in-frame clones and leaves out a portion. This repertoire shows about 50,000 clones, approximately 92% found once; its top ten account for 12%. A word on this clone: The antigen remains undetermined.

CDR1 is SNHLY, CDR2 FYNNEI, per germline. The CDR3 is made up of 12 amino acids. With 3 bases removed from V and 3 bases from J, the gap between germline ends came to 6 bases. The V call is TRBV2, the J call TRBJ2-7; D unclear. The sequencing input was peripheral blood. This clonotype originated in a human donor with melanoma. As DNA, the CDR3 is TGTGCCAGCAGTGACACATTCTACGAGCAGTACTTC. Its translation: CASSDTFYEQYF.